The entry below describes one TCR beta chain. This sample was taken from a study of cytomegalovirus exposure and HLA in healthy donors. With 3 bases removed from V and 0 bases from J, the gap between germline ends came to 15 bases. Germline V gene data show CDR1 as KGHSH and CDR2 as LQKENI. The CDR3 is 16 residues long. Primers included in the PCR were 60 Vbeta and 13 Jbeta primers. Repertoires were generated with immunoSEQ multiplex PCR, while TCRdb's copy carries only in-frame clones and drops some. The repertoire holds about 190,000 clones, with roughly three quarters as singletons. The TCR comes from a woman aged 18-30 years in good health and CMV-seronegative. The sequenced sample was PBMCs. The chain has TRBV18 and TRBJ2-7, with TRBD2 as a possible D gene (6 bases). This CDR3 reads CASSPRSDGSSYEQYF. CDR3 nucleotide sequence: TGTGCCAGCTCACCGAGGTCGGACGGGAGCTCCTACGAGCAGTACTTC.